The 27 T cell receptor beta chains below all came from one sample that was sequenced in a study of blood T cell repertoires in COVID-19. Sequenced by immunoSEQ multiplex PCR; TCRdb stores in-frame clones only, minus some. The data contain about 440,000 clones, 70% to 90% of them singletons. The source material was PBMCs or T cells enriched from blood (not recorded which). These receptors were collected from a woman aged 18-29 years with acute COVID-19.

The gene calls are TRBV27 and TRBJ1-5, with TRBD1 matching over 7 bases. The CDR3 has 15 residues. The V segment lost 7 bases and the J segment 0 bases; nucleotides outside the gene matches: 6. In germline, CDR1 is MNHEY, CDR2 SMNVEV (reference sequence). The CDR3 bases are TGTGCCAGCACCGGGGACAGATATAGCAATCAGCCCCAGCATTTT. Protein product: CASTGDRYSNQPQHF.

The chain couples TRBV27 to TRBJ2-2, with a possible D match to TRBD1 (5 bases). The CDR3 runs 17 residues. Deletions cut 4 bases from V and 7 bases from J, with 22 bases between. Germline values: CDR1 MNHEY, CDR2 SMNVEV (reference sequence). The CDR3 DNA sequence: TGTGCCAGCAGTTCTTACGAGGACCAGGGATGGGGCGGGGAGCTGTTTTTT. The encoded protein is CASSSYEDQGWGGELFF.

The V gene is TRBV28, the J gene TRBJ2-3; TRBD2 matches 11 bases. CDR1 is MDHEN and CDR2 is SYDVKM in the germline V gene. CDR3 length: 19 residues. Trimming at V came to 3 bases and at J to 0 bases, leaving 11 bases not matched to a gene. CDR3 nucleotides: TGTGCCAGCAGTTTCCCCCCAGTTCGACTAGCGGGGAGCACAGATACGCAGTATTTT. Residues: CASSFPPVRLAGSTDTQYF.

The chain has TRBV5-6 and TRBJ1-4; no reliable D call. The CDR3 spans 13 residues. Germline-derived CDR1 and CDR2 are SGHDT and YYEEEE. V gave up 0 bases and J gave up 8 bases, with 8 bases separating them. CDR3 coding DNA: TGTGCCAGCAGCTTGGTCGCTAGGGAAAAACTGTTTTTT. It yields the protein CASSLVAREKLFF. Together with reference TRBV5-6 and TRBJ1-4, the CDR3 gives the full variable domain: DAGVTQSPTHLIKTRGQQVTLRCSPKSGHDTVSWYQQALGQGPQFIFQYYEEEERQRGNFPDRFSGHQFPNYSSELNVNALLLGDSALYLCASSLVAREKLFFGSGTQLSVL.

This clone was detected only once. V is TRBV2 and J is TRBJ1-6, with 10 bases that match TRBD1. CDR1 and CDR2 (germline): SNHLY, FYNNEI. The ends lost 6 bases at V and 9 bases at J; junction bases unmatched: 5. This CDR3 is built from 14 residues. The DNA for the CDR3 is TGTGCCAGCAGAAACCGGGACAGGGGTTCACCCCTCCACTTT. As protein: CASRNRDRGSPLHF. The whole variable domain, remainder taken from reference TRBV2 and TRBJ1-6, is EPEVTQTPSHQVTQMGQEVILRCVPISNHLYFYWYRQILGQKVEFLVSFYNNEISEKSEIFDDQFSVERPDGSNFTLKIRSTKLEDSAMYFCASRNRDRGSPLHFGNGTRLTVT.

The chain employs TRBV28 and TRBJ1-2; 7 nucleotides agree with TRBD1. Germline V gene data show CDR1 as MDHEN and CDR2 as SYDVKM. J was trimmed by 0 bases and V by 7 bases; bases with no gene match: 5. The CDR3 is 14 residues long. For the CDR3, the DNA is TGTGCCAGCACGGTTACAGGGGCTAACTATGGCTACACCTTC. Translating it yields CASTVTGANYGYTF.

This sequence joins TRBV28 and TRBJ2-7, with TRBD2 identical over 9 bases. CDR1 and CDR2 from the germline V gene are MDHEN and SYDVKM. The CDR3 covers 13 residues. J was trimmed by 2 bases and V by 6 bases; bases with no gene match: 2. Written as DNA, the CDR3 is TGTGCCAGCAGACGCGGGGGGGCCTACGAGCAGTACTTC. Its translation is CASRRGGAYEQYF.

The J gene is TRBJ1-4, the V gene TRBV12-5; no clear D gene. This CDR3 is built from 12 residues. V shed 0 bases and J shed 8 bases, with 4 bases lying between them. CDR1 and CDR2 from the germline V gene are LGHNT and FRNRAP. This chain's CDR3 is CASGLVREKLFF. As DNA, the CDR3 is TGTGCTAGTGGTTTGGTACGGGAAAAACTGTTTTTT.

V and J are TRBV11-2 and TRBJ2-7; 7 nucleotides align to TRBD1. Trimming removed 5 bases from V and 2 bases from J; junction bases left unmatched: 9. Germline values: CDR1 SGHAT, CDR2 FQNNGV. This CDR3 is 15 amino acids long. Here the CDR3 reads CASSLDRAVTYEQYF. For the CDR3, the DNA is TGTGCCAGCAGCCTCGACAGGGCCGTTACCTACGAGCAGTACTTC. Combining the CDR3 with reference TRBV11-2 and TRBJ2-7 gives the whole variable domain EAGVAQSPRYKIIEKRQSVAFWCNPISGHATLYWYQQILGQGPKLLIQFQNNGVVDDSQLPKDRFSAERLKGVDSTLKIQPAKLEDSAVYLCASSLDRAVTYEQYFGPGTRLTVT.

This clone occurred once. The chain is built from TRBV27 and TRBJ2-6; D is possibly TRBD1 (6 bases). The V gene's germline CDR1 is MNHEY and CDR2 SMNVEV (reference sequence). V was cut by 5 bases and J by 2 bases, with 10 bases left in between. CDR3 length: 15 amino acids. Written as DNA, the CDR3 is TGTGCCAGCAGTGCCGCAGGGGCTGGGGCCAACGTCCTGACTTTC. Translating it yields CASSAAGAGANVLTF.

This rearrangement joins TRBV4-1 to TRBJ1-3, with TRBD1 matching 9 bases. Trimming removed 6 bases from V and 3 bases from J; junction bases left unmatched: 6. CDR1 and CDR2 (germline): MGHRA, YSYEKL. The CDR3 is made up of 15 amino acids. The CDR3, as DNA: TGCGCCAGCAGGAAACAGGGGGCAGATGGAAACACCATATATTTT. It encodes CASRKQGADGNTIYF.

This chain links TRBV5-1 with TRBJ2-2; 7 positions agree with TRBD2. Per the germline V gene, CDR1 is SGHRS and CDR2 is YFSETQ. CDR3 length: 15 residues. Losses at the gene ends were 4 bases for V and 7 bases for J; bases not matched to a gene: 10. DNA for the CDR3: TGCGCCAGCAGCCGGGTGGCGGGAGAAGTCGGGGAGCTGTTTTTT. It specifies CASSRVAGEVGELFF.

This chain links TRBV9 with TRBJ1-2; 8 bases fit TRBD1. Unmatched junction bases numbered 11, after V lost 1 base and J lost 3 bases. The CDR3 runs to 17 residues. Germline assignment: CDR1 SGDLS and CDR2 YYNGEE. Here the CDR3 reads CASSVLPQGARYYGYTF. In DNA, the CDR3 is TGTGCCAGCAGCGTACTTCCCCAGGGGGCGCGGTACTATGGCTACACCTTC.

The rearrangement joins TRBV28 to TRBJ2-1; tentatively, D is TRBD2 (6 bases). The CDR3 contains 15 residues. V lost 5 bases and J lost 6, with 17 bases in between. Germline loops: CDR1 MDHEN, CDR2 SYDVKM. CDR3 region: CASSLTQTRLNEQFF. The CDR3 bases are TGTGCCAGCAGTCTAACGCAGACTAGGCTCAATGAGCAGTTCTTC.

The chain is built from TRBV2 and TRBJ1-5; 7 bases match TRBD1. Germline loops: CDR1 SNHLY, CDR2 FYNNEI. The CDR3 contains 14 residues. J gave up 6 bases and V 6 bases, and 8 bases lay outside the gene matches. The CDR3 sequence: CASSDRVLVQPQHF. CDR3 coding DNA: TGTGCCAGCAGCGACAGGGTTTTGGTTCAGCCCCAGCATTTT.

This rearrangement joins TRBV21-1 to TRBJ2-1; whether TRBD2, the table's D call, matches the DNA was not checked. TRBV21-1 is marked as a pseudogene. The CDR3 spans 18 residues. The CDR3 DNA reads TGTGCCAGCAGCAAAGAACGGACTAGCGGGAGGGCCGGCAATGAGCAGTTCTTC. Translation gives CASSKERTSGRAGNEQFF.

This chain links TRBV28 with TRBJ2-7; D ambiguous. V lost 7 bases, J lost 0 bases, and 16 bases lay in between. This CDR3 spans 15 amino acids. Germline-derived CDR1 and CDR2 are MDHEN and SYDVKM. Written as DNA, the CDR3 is TGTGCCAGCACCCTAGGCCTGGTTAGCTCCTACGAGCAGTACTTC. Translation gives CASTLGLVSSYEQYF.

For the CDR3, the DNA is TGTGCCAGCAGTTCCGGGACAGGGTCTCAGCCCCAGCATTTT. Translated, it gives CASSSGTGSQPQHF. This sequence joins TRBV3-1 (or the pseudogene TRBV3-2) and TRBJ1-5; TRBD1 agrees at 9 bases. The J segment lost 6 bases and the V segment lost 6 bases, leaving 6 bases of the junction unmatched. The germline V gene encodes CDR1 LGHDT and CDR2 YNNKEL (reference sequence). The CDR3 sequence is 14 residues long.

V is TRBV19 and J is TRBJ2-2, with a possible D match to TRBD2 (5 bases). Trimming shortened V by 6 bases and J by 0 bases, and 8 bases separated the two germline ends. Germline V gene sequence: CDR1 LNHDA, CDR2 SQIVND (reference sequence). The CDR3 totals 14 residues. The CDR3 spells CASRAGPNTGELFF. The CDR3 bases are TGTGCCAGTAGGGCGGGCCCGAACACCGGGGAGCTGTTTTTT.

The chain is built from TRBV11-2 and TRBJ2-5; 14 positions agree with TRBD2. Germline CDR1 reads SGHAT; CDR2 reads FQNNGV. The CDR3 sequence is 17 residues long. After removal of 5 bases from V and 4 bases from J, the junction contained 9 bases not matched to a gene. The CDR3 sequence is CASSPRTSGRFRETQYF. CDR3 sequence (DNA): TGTGCCAGCAGCCCCCGGACTAGCGGGAGGTTTCGAGAGACCCAGTACTTC. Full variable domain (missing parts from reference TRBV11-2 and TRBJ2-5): EAGVAQSPRYKIIEKRQSVAFWCNPISGHATLYWYQQILGQGPKLLIQFQNNGVVDDSQLPKDRFSAERLKGVDSTLKIQPAKLEDSAVYLCASSPRTSGRFRETQYFGPGTRLLVL.

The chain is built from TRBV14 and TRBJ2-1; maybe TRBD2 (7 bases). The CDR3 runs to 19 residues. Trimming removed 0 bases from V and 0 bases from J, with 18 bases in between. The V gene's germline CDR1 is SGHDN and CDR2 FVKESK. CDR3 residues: CASSQEQGGGSGSYNEQFF. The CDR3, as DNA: TGTGCCAGCAGCCAAGAACAAGGGGGGGGTTCCGGCTCCTACAATGAGCAGTTCTTC.

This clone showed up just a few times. The chain's CDR3 is CASSPSGLAGGNEQFF. In nucleotides, the CDR3 is TGTGCCAGCTCACCCTCAGGACTAGCGGGAGGGAATGAGCAGTTCTTC. The genes are TRBV18 and TRBJ2-1, with 15 bases fitting TRBD2. Trimming cost V 3 bases and J 7 bases; bases outside gene matches: 4. This CDR3 has 16 residues. Germline CDR1 is KGHSH and CDR2 is LQKENI.

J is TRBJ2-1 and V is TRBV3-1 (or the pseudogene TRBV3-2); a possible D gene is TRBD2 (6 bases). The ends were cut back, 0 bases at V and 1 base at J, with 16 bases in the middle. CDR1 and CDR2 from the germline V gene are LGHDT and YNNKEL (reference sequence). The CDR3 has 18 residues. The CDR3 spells CASSQDPGRGRSYNEQFF. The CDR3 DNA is TGTGCCAGCAGCCAAGATCCAGGGCGGGGAAGGTCCTACAATGAGCAGTTCTTC.

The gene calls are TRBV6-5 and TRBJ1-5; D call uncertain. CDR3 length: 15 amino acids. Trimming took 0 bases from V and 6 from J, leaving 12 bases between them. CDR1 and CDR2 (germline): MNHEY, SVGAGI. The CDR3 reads CASSYSSGVGQPQHF. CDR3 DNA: TGTGCCAGCAGTTACTCTTCCGGGGTAGGTCAGCCCCAGCATTTT.

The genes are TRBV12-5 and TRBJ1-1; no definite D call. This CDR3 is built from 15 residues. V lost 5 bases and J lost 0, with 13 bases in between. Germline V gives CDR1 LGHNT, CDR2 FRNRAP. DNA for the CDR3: TGTGCTAGTGGTCCTGGGAGCCAGTTGAACACTGAAGCTTTCTTT. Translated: CASGPGSQLNTEAFF.

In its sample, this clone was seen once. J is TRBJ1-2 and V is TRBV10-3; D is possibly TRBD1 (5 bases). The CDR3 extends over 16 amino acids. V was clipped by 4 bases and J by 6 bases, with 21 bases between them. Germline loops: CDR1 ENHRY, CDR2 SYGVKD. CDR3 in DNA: TGTGCCATCAGTGTATCTCAGGGTGGCTTAGCTGATGGCTACACCTTC. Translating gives CAISVSQGGLADGYTF.

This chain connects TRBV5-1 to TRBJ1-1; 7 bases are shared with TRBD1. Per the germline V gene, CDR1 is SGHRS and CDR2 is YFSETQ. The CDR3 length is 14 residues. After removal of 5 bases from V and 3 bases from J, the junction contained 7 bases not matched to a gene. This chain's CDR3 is CASRVGDRDTEAFF. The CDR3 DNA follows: TGCGCCAGCAGGGTAGGAGACAGGGACACTGAAGCTTTCTTT.